These T cell receptor beta chains were read from a single sample in a study of a mutant IDH1 vaccine in newly diagnosed glioma. Antigens for these TCRs are unknown. TCRdb keeps only in-frame clones here, not all; method: immunoSEQ multiplex PCR. Of around 120,000 clones listed, over 75% are singletons. Sequenced here: PBMCs, sampled from a glioma patient whose treatment included an IDH1 peptide vaccine. These receptors were taken from a man aged 40-55 years with glioma. Both conserved end residues are part of each CDR3. A D gene is named only where the DNA matches it firmly. Clone size, where shown, is once, few, many, or a class for clones that have expanded.

v_gene: TRBV18
abundance: -
j_gene: TRBJ1-1
d_gene: TRBD1
CDR3nt: TGTGCCACTTCAGGGGGTCGCGACACTGAAGCTTTCTTT
CDR3aa: CATSGGRDTEAFF

v_gene: TRBV29-1
abundance: -
j_gene: TRBJ2-7
d_gene: -
CDR3nt: TGCAGCGTTGGAAACCGTCTCTACGAGCAGTACTTC
CDR3aa: CSVGNRLYEQYF

v_gene: TRBV10-1
abundance: -
j_gene: TRBJ2-3
d_gene: -
CDR3nt: TGCGCCAGCAGTACGGGGGAGACGCAGTATTTT
CDR3aa: CASSTGETQYF

v_gene: TRBV27
abundance: -
j_gene: TRBJ1-1
d_gene: -
CDR3nt: TGTGCCAGCAGCCAACCTCGGGCTACTGAAGCTTTCTTT
CDR3aa: CASSQPRATEAFF

v_gene: TRBV30
abundance: -
j_gene: TRBJ2-1
d_gene: TRBD2
CDR3nt: TGTGCCTGGAGTGTATGGTGGGAGGGGTCTAGCTCCTACAATGAGCAGTTCTTC
CDR3aa: CAWSVWWEGSSSYNEQFF

v_gene: TRBV5-4
abundance: -
j_gene: TRBJ2-5
d_gene: TRBD1
CDR3nt: TGTGCCAGCAGCACAGGGGGCAGGGAGACCCAGTACTTC
CDR3aa: CASSTGGRETQYF

v_gene: TRBV4-3
abundance: -
j_gene: TRBJ2-2
d_gene: TRBD1
CDR3nt: TGCGCCAGCAGCCGAGGGGATGGGACAGGGGGCAGGAGCGGGGAGCTGTTTTTT
CDR3aa: CASSRGDGTGGRSGELFF

v_gene: TRBV5-6
abundance: -
j_gene: TRBJ1-5
d_gene: -
CDR3nt: TGTGCCAGCAGCTTGGGGAGCAGGGTCAATCAGCCCCAGCATTTT
CDR3aa: CASSLGSRVNQPQHF

v_gene: TRBV5-6
abundance: -
j_gene: TRBJ1-2
d_gene: -
CDR3nt: TGTGCCAGCAGGGTGGGACATCTGGAAAACTATGGCTACACCTTC
CDR3aa: CASRVGHLENYGYTF

v_gene: TRBV2
abundance: -
j_gene: TRBJ2-1
d_gene: TRBD1
CDR3nt: TGTGCCAGCAAGAACCCCCGGGACAGGGTATACAATGAGCAGTTCTTC
CDR3aa: CASKNPRDRVYNEQFF

v_gene: TRBV5-5
abundance: -
j_gene: TRBJ2-3
d_gene: -
CDR3nt: TGTGCCAGCAGCCTAGGAGCCACGGGCACAGATACGCAGTATTTT
CDR3aa: CASSLGATGTDTQYF

v_gene: TRBV11-2
abundance: -
j_gene: TRBJ2-2
d_gene: -
CDR3nt: TGTGCCAGCAGCTCCCTGTGGCTGCAAGGGCGCTCTTCCACCGGGGAGCTGTTTTTT
CDR3aa: CASSSLWLQGRSSTGELFF

v_gene: TRBV11-2
abundance: -
j_gene: TRBJ2-3
d_gene: TRBD2
CDR3nt: TGTGCCAGCAGCTTGGGTTTAGCGGGGGATGGAGATACGCAGTATTTT
CDR3aa: CASSLGLAGDGDTQYF

v_gene: TRBV7-2
abundance: -
j_gene: TRBJ2-1
d_gene: TRBD2
CDR3nt: TGTGCCAGCAGCCCCCTCAGACTAGCGAGTATGAATGAGCAGTTCTTC
CDR3aa: CASSPLRLASMNEQFF

v_gene: TRBV5-4
abundance: -
j_gene: TRBJ2-1
d_gene: -
CDR3nt: TGTGCCAGCAGCTTGCAAGGGCTCCCCTACAATGAGCAGTTCTTC
CDR3aa: CASSLQGLPYNEQFF

v_gene: TRBV4-3
abundance: -
j_gene: TRBJ1-6
d_gene: -
CDR3nt: TGCGCCAGCAGCCAACACCTACATGGGGGTAATTCACCCCTCCACTTT
CDR3aa: CASSQHLHGGNSPLHF

v_gene: TRBV7-9
abundance: -
j_gene: TRBJ2-5
d_gene: -
CDR3nt: TGTGCCAGCAGCTTAGTGTCGGGTAAAGAGACCCAGTACTTC
CDR3aa: CASSLVSGKETQYF

v_gene: TRBV7-6
abundance: -
j_gene: TRBJ1-2
d_gene: -
CDR3nt: TGTGCCAGCAGCCTTAGGGGCCCGGGAGGCTACACCTTC
CDR3aa: CASSLRGPGGYTF

v_gene: TRBV7-6
abundance: -
j_gene: TRBJ2-3
d_gene: TRBD1
CDR3nt: TGTGCCAGCAGCTTAGCCGGGACAGGGAAGGATACGCAGTATTTT
CDR3aa: CASSLAGTGKDTQYF

v_gene: TRBV7-2
abundance: -
j_gene: TRBJ2-3
d_gene: -
CDR3nt: TGTGCCAGCAGCTTAGCCGTCACCAACACAGATACGCAGTATTTT
CDR3aa: CASSLAVTNTDTQYF

v_gene: TRBV7-2
abundance: -
j_gene: TRBJ1-5
d_gene: -
CDR3nt: TGTGCCAGCAGCTTAGTGGGAGGAGATCAGCCCCAGCATTTT
CDR3aa: CASSLVGGDQPQHF

v_gene: TRBV5-5
abundance: -
j_gene: TRBJ2-5
d_gene: -
CDR3nt: TGTGCCAGCAGCCTCACCGGGACGGACCAAGAGACCCAGTACTTC
CDR3aa: CASSLTGTDQETQYF

v_gene: TRBV6-1
abundance: -
j_gene: TRBJ1-2
d_gene: -
CDR3nt: TGTGCCAGCAGTGAAGCTGGGACTGGCCCCTATGGCTACACCTTC
CDR3aa: CASSEAGTGPYGYTF

v_gene: TRBV30
abundance: -
j_gene: TRBJ2-5
d_gene: TRBD1
CDR3nt: TGTGCCTGGAGTGCCCGCGGGACAGGGCGAGAGACCCAGTACTTC
CDR3aa: CAWSARGTGRETQYF

v_gene: TRBV5-1
abundance: few
j_gene: TRBJ1-5
d_gene: -
CDR3nt: TGCGCCAGCAGCCAACAGGGAGGAAGTCAGCCCCAGCATTTT
CDR3aa: CASSQQGGSQPQHF

v_gene: TRBV4-1
abundance: -
j_gene: TRBJ2-7
d_gene: -
CDR3nt: TGCGCCAGCAGCCCCCGGGACGGATTCTACGAGCAGTACTTC
CDR3aa: CASSPRDGFYEQYF

v_gene: TRBV11-2
abundance: -
j_gene: TRBJ2-7
d_gene: -
CDR3nt: TGTGCCAGCGCGTTCCAGGGCGGCGAGCAGTACTTC
CDR3aa: CASAFQGGEQYF

v_gene: TRBV10-1
abundance: -
j_gene: TRBJ2-2
d_gene: -
CDR3nt: TGCGCCAGCAGTGAGCCTTATTCCACCGGGGAGCTGTTTTTT
CDR3aa: CASSEPYSTGELFF

v_gene: TRBV19
abundance: -
j_gene: TRBJ2-7
d_gene: TRBD1
CDR3nt: TGTGCCAGTAGTATAGAAGGGACAGGGCCCTACGAGCAGTACTTC
CDR3aa: CASSIEGTGPYEQYF

v_gene: TRBV30
abundance: few
j_gene: TRBJ1-5
d_gene: -
CDR3nt: TGTGCCTGGAGCCCAGGAGTCTCGCCCCAGCATTTT
CDR3aa: CAWSPGVSPQHF

v_gene: TRBV13
abundance: -
j_gene: TRBJ1-1
d_gene: -
CDR3nt: TGTGCCAGCAGCCGCCGGACAGCTATTTCGAACACTGAAGCTTTCTTT
CDR3aa: CASSRRTAISNTEAFF

v_gene: TRBV4-1
abundance: once
j_gene: TRBJ1-4
d_gene: -
CDR3nt: TGCGCCAGCAGCCAAGTTGGGGTGGTGAGTGAGAAAAGTGAAAAACTGTTTTTT
CDR3aa: CASSQVGVVSEKSEKLFF

v_gene: TRBV6-5
abundance: -
j_gene: TRBJ2-3
d_gene: -
CDR3nt: TGTGCCAGCAGTTACTCGGGGAAGGGGACAGATACGCAGTATTTT
CDR3aa: CASSYSGKGTDTQYF

v_gene: TRBV29-1
abundance: -
j_gene: TRBJ1-3
d_gene: -
CDR3nt: TGCAGCGCCACGTGGGGCACCAGCTCTGGAAACACCATATATTTT
CDR3aa: CSATWGTSSGNTIYF

v_gene: TRBV5-1
abundance: -
j_gene: TRBJ2-7
d_gene: -
CDR3nt: TGCGCCAGCAGCCTTGACAGGCTCTACGAGCAGTACTTC
CDR3aa: CASSLDRLYEQYF

v_gene: TRBV6-1
abundance: -
j_gene: TRBJ2-3
d_gene: -
CDR3nt: TGTGCCAGCAGTCGGTCCTATAGCACAGATACGCAGTATTTT
CDR3aa: CASSRSYSTDTQYF

v_gene: TRBV2
abundance: -
j_gene: TRBJ1-2
d_gene: TRBD1
CDR3nt: TGTGCCAGCAGGGACAGGAGGAGCAATGGCTACACCTTC
CDR3aa: CASRDRRSNGYTF

v_gene: TRBV5-4
abundance: -
j_gene: TRBJ2-7
d_gene: -
CDR3nt: TGTGCCAGCAGCAGGGAGCTAACCTACGAGCAGTACTTC
CDR3aa: CASSRELTYEQYF

v_gene: TRBV30
abundance: -
j_gene: TRBJ1-5
d_gene: -
CDR3nt: TGTGCCTGGAGTGGGACGAACAATCAGCCCCAGCATTTT
CDR3aa: CAWSGTNNQPQHF

v_gene: TRBV9
abundance: -
j_gene: TRBJ2-3
d_gene: TRBD2
CDR3nt: TGTGCCAGCAGCGTAAGCGGGACGCCCACAGATACGCAGTATTTT
CDR3aa: CASSVSGTPTDTQYF

v_gene: TRBV6-1
abundance: -
j_gene: TRBJ1-1
d_gene: TRBD1
CDR3nt: TGTGCCAGCAGCCGACAGGGAGGGGACACTGAAGCTTTCTTT
CDR3aa: CASSRQGGDTEAFF

v_gene: TRBV6-6
abundance: -
j_gene: TRBJ1-2
d_gene: -
CDR3nt: TGTGCCAGCAGTCACTCCGCGTTCTACACCTTC
CDR3aa: CASSHSAFYTF